The rows below give T cell receptor beta chains drawn from one sample of a study of cytomegalovirus exposure and HLA in healthy donors. TCRdb keeps only in-frame clones here, not all; method: immunoSEQ multiplex PCR. The data hold 95,000 to 150,000 clones, with 15% observed a single time. The sample comprised PBMCs. The receptors here all came from a woman under 30 in good health and CMV-seronegative. Both conserved end residues are part of each CDR3. D genes are given only for firm matches. Size tells how often a clone was seen (once, few, many) or the class of an expanded clone, and some rows leave it out.

J gene	D gene	clone size	V gene	CDR3 DNA	CDR3 protein
TRBJ2-2	.	once	TRBV6-5	TGTGCCAGCAGTTACGGGCGGGGTGGCACCGGGGAGCTGTTTTTT	CASSYGRGGTGELFF
TRBJ1-5	.	.	TRBV11-2	TGTGCCAGCAGCTTAGGCGGCTCCCAGGGACAGCCCCAGCATTTT	CASSLGGSQGQPQHF
TRBJ1-4	.	.	TRBV7-2	TGTGCCAGCAGCCGTTCGGGAATTACAACTAATGAAAAACTGTTTTTT	CASSRSGITTNEKLFF
TRBJ1-2	TRBD1	few	TRBV30	TGTGCCTGGAGTCACAGGGGGAAGGCTGGCTACACCTTC	CAWSHRGKAGYTF
TRBJ1-5	.	.	TRBV28	TGTGCCAGCAGTTTATGGGGGCCTTATCAGCCCCAGCATTTT	CASSLWGPYQPQHF
TRBJ2-5	.	few	TRBV9	TGTGCCAGCAGCGTAGGGGTGGGGGCGAGGCAAGAGACCCAGTACTTC	CASSVGVGARQETQYF
TRBJ1-1	TRBD1	.	TRBV6-5	TGTGCCAGCAGGCAGGGGGCCACTGAAGCTTTCTTT	CASRQGATEAFF
TRBJ1-2	.	.	TRBV30	TGTGCCTGTCAAATAACCAGGCAGTATGGCTACACCTTC	CACQITRQYGYTF
TRBJ2-5	TRBD2	few	TRBV25-1	TGTGCCAGCAGTGAATATAGCGGGGGGGCCGGAGAGACCCAGTACTTC	CASSEYSGGAGETQYF
TRBJ2-1	TRBD2	few	TRBV4-2	TGTGCCAGCAGCCAGGAGACTAGCGGGGATTACAATGAGCAGTTCTTC	CASSQETSGDYNEQFF
TRBJ2-5	TRBD2	few	TRBV6-1	TGTGCCAGCAATGACAGATCCTCTGGGAGGGTCCAGTACTTC	CASNDRSSGRVQYF
TRBJ2-1	TRBD2	.	TRBV9	TGTGCCAGCAGCCCGGGACTAGCGGGGGGCCTTTACAATGAGCAGTTCTTC	CASSPGLAGGLYNEQFF
TRBJ2-5	TRBD1	few	TRBV29-1	TGCAGCGTTAGAAGGGGACAGATAGTTGAGACCCAGTACTTC	CSVRRGQIVETQYF
TRBJ1-4	.	few	TRBV28	TGTGCCAGCACAGGGGTATGGGGGTCTAATGAAAAACTGTTTTTT	CASTGVWGSNEKLFF
TRBJ1-2	TRBD1	.	TRBV6-5	TGTGCCAGCAGCTACGGGACAGAACTCTATGGCTACACCTTC	CASSYGTELYGYTF